This T cell receptor (beta chain) was sequenced for a study of CD8+ T cells in alopecia areata. Study in general: Tofacitinib therapy lasting 6 to 18 months was followed by 6 months off drug. Broader study findings: With patients, TCR sharing proved less clear than in mice, a difference possibly related to HLA.

Lesional scalp punch biopsies and peripheral blood came from alopecia areata patients. Of note for this clone: Its antigen is as yet unknown.

Extraction and reverse transcription of RNA yielded cDNA as the sequencing template. Sequencing was performed with immunoSEQ multiplex PCR; in TCRdb, only in-frame clones are kept and a portion is missing. This table holds more than 200,000 clones, 67% found once. This receptor was taken from a human donor with alopecia areata. The specimen comprised CD4+ T cells sorted from blood, sampled at week 0.

The CDR3 coding sequence is TGTGCCAGCAGCTTAGCAGTAGCATTTGAAGCTTTCTTT. This gives the protein CASSLAVAFEAFF. This chain connects TRBV7-9 to TRBJ1-1; D remains unclear. The CDR3 is made up of 13 amino acids. V was pared by 0 bases and J by 7 bases, with 9 bases between. Looked up from germline, CDR1 is SEHNR and CDR2 is FQNEAQ (reference sequence).